This is a list of T cell receptor beta chains from one sample in a study of cytomegalovirus exposure and HLA in healthy donors. TCRdb's copy holds only in-frame clones and misses some; the assay was immunoSEQ multiplex PCR. In the table there are 65,000 to 100,000 clones, over 75% of which are singletons. Sequencing was carried out using PBMCs. Source of these receptors: a female donor in good health and CMV-seronegative. Each CDR3 is given with its conserved first and last residue. D genes are given only for firm matches. Clone size appears in some rows only: once, few, many, or a class for an expanded clone.

TRBV6-4,TRBJ2-1,TRBD2,few,TGTGCCAGCAGTCTTAGCGGGGGGGCCTCCCGAGAGCAGTTCTTC,CASSLSGGASREQFF
TRBV7-8,TRBJ2-1,TRBD1,.,TGTGCCAGCAGCTCGCCACAGGGGTTGCCGTTCTTC,CASSSPQGLPFF
TRBV4-2,TRBJ2-1,TRBD1,.,TGTGCCAGCAGCAACCGGGACAGGGTTAGCTCCTACAATGAGCAGTTCTTC,CASSNRDRVSSYNEQFF
TRBV7-7,TRBJ2-7,TRBD1,.,TGTGCTAGCAGCTTAGCCGGACAGGGGAGTGAGCAGTACTTC,CASSLAGQGSEQYF
TRBV6-5,TRBJ2-7,TRBD1,.,TGTGCCAGCAGTTACAGGGGGCAGATTACCGAAGAGCAGTACTTC,CASSYRGQITEEQYF
TRBV4-1,TRBJ1-6,TRBD1,.,TGCGCCAGCAGCCAAGTGGGACAGGGGAATTCACCCCTCCACTTT,CASSQVGQGNSPLHF
TRBV19,TRBJ1-6,.,once,TGTGCCAGTATGGGCTCGTCGTCACCCCTCCACTTT,CASMGSSSPLHF
TRBV6-4,TRBJ2-3,.,.,TGTGCCAGCAGCGCCGACCTCAGGGGATCTAGCACAGATACGCAGTATTTT,CASSADLRGSSTDTQYF
TRBV11-2,TRBJ1-1,.,once,TGTGCCAGCAGCCCCGGCGGACAGAACACTGAAGCTTTCTTT,CASSPGGQNTEAFF
TRBV7-6,TRBJ2-1,.,.,TGTGCCAGCAGCTTGGAATCCGACGGAGGTGGTGAGCAGTTCTTC,CASSLESDGGGEQFF
TRBV9,TRBJ2-7,.,.,TGTGCCAGCAGCCGGGAACCGACCTACGAGCAGTACTTC,CASSREPTYEQYF
TRBV19,TRBJ2-5,.,.,TGTGCCAGTAGGACGTGGGGCAGCTCCGAGACCCAGTACTTC,CASRTWGSSETQYF
TRBV4-2,TRBJ2-6,.,.,TGTGCCAGCAGCCAAGGGGCTTCTCGCTCTGGGGCCAACGTCCTGACTTTC,CASSQGASRSGANVLTF
TRBV30,TRBJ1-1,.,.,TGTGCCTGGGGGGGAGGGACCACTGAAGCTTTCTTT,CAWGGGTTEAFF
TRBV6-6,TRBJ1-3,.,.,TGTGCCAGCAGTTACTCGTTCCTCTCTGGAAACACCATATATTTT,CASSYSFLSGNTIYF
TRBV6-5,TRBJ1-2,.,.,TGTGCCAGCAGTTACTCGGGTCGCGGACTCTATGGCTACACCTTC,CASSYSGRGLYGYTF
TRBV6-5,TRBJ2-7,.,.,TGTGCCAGCAGCCGCGATCTTGCTTACGAGCAGTACTTC,CASSRDLAYEQYF
TRBV5-6,TRBJ2-1,TRBD1,few,TGTGCCAGCAGCTTATTTCAGCAGGGGGCGGGCAATGAGCAGTTCTTC,CASSLFQQGAGNEQFF
TRBV5-1,TRBJ2-7,TRBD2,.,TGCGCCAGCAGCCTCGCTAGCGGGAGTCACGAGCAGTACTTC,CASSLASGSHEQYF
TRBV6-5,TRBJ1-5,TRBD1,.,TGTGCCAGCAGTTTCACATTTGCAGGGGGCGGTCAGCCCCAGCATTTT,CASSFTFAGGGQPQHF
TRBV7-2,TRBJ1-1,.,.,TGTGCCAGCAGCTACGACAGTAACACTGAAGCTTTCTTT,CASSYDSNTEAFF
TRBV10-2,TRBJ1-1,.,.,TGCGCCAGCAGTGGGGGTGGGGGTGGACTAGCTGAAGCTTTCTTT,CASSGGGGGLAEAFF
TRBV7-9,TRBJ2-4,TRBD1,.,TGTGCCAGCAGCTTAGGGACAGGGGGAGGACTAGGGAACATTCAGTACTTC,CASSLGTGGGLGNIQYF
TRBV9,TRBJ1-1,.,.,TGTGCCAGCAGCGTAAGCGCAGCAACAAACACTGAAGCTTTCTTT,CASSVSAATNTEAFF
TRBV5-6,TRBJ2-5,TRBD2,.,TGTGCCAGCAGCTTGGGGGGGGGACAAGAGACCCAGTACTTC,CASSLGGGQETQYF
TRBV15,TRBJ1-1,TRBD1,.,TGTGCCACCAGCAAAGACAGGGTCCCCACTGAAGCTTTCTTT,CATSKDRVPTEAFF
TRBV6-1,TRBJ2-7,TRBD1,few,TGTGCCAGCAGCGAGGGACAGGGGAACTCCTACGAGCAGTACTTC,CASSEGQGNSYEQYF
TRBV9,TRBJ2-5,.,.,TGTGCCAGCAGCGGCGGTGTGGAGGAGACCCAGTACTTC,CASSGGVEETQYF
TRBV28,TRBJ2-3,.,.,TGTGCCAGCAGCCCTAGGGTAGGGAGGGGGTACACAGATACGCAGTATTTT,CASSPRVGRGYTDTQYF
TRBV5-1,TRBJ2-7,TRBD2,.,TGCGCCAGCAGCGTAGGGACTAGCGGGAATACCTACGAGCAGTACTTC,CASSVGTSGNTYEQYF
TRBV7-2,TRBJ2-1,.,.,TGTGCCAGCAGCTTAGTGCAGGGTAGGGGCAATGAGCAGTTCTTC,CASSLVQGRGNEQFF
TRBV10-3,TRBJ2-3,.,.,TGTGCCATCAGAGGTTCAGACAGGAACACAGATACGCAGTATTTT,CAIRGSDRNTDTQYF
TRBV6-1,TRBJ2-1,.,.,TGTGCCAGCAGTGGGACGGGGGTGCGCAATGAGCAGTTCTTC,CASSGTGVRNEQFF
TRBV13,TRBJ2-7,.,.,TGTGCCAGCAGCTTAGCCCGGCAGGAACCTTACGAGCAGTACTTC,CASSLARQEPYEQYF
TRBV4-1,TRBJ2-4,.,once,TGCGCCAGCAGCCAACAGGGTCTAGCCAAAAACATTCAGTACTTC,CASSQQGLAKNIQYF
TRBV7-2,TRBJ2-3,.,.,TGTGCCAGCAGCTCAAGCCCGTCCACAGATACGCAGTATTTT,CASSSSPSTDTQYF
TRBV18,TRBJ1-2,.,once,TGTGCCAGCTCCGGTAACTATGGCTACACCTTC,CASSGNYGYTF